One and the same sample provided the 27 T cell receptor beta chains below, sequenced in a study of CD8+ T cells in alopecia areata. Treatment: oral pan-JAK inhibitor, 5-10 mg twice daily. The authors extracted RNA and reverse transcribed it into cDNA as the sequencing template. Sequenced by immunoSEQ multiplex PCR; TCRdb stores in-frame clones only, minus some. The table has 170,000 or so clones, around 50% seen once. The specimen was CD8+ T cells sorted from blood, collected at week 24, from a patient treated with tofacitinib. Every receptor here comes from a human donor with alopecia areata.

The genes are TRBV9 and TRBJ2-5, with 8 bases lining up with TRBD2. The CDR3 is 15 amino acids. V gave up 4 bases and J gave up 2 bases; unmatched junction bases: 7. Germline V gene data show CDR1 as SGDLS and CDR2 as YYNGEE. The CDR3 reads CASSPGGGYQETQYF. The CDR3 DNA reads TGTGCCAGCAGCCCCGGGGGGGGCTATCAAGAGACCCAGTACTTC.

J is TRBJ2-7 and V is TRBV7-2; D gene unclear. This CDR3 is 15 amino acids long. Per the germline V gene, CDR1 is SGHTA and CDR2 is FQGNSA. Deletions cut 5 bases from V and 2 bases from J, with 16 bases between. DNA for the CDR3: TGTGCCAGCAGCCCGGCAGTGGACCCTACCTACGAGCAGTACTTC. This encodes CASSPAVDPTYEQYF.

The chain couples TRBV2 to TRBJ2-5; D is uncertain. The DNA end lines up better with TRBJ2-7; the J call may be wrong. The germline CDR1 and CDR2 sequences are SNHLY and FYNNEI. The CDR3 has 12 residues. The CDR3 coding sequence is TGTGCCACCCAGGAAGTAACCTACGAGCAGTACTTC. Amino acid sequence: CATQEVTYEQYF.

This sequence joins TRBV7-9 and TRBJ1-5; 8 nucleotides align to TRBD1. This CDR3 is 15 amino acids long. Germline V gives CDR1 SEHNR, CDR2 FQNEAQ (reference sequence). Trimming at V came to 5 bases and at J to 4 bases, leaving 7 bases not matched to a gene. As DNA, the CDR3 is TGTGCCAGCAGCGGAGAGACAGGGGTGAATCAGCCCCAGCATTTT. It translates to CASSGETGVNQPQHF.

The gene calls are TRBV4-2 and TRBJ1-6; perhaps TRBD1 as D (6 bases). The CDR3 is 16 residues long. V was cut by 0 bases and J by 9 bases, with 15 bases left in between. Germline CDR1 LGHNA, CDR2 YNFKEQ. In nucleotides, the CDR3 is TGTGCCAGCAGCCAAGATATGGACAGCCAGGGTTCACCCCTCCACTTT. It yields the protein CASSQDMDSQGSPLHF.

The chain links TRBV11-2 to TRBJ1-5, with D unresolved. The germline gives CDR1 SGHAT, CDR2 FQNNGV. This CDR3 has 15 amino acids. V was cut by 0 bases and J by 3 bases, with 9 bases left in between. CDR3 sequence reads: CASSLDSHYNQPQHF. The CDR3 coding sequence is TGTGCCAGCAGCTTAGATTCTCACTACAATCAGCCCCAGCATTTT. Filled out from reference TRBV11-2 and TRBJ1-5, the complete variable domain reads EAGVAQSPRYKIIEKRQSVAFWCNPISGHATLYWYQQILGQGPKLLIQFQNNGVVDDSQLPKDRFSAERLKGVDSTLKIQPAKLEDSAVYLCASSLDSHYNQPQHFGDGTRLSIL.

V and J are TRBV2 and TRBJ2-4; perhaps TRBD1 as D (5 bases). CDR1 and CDR2 (germline): SNHLY, FYNNEI. CDR3 size: 17 residues. With 6 bases removed from V and 0 bases from J, the gap between germline ends came to 18 bases. Here the CDR3 DNA reads TGTGCCAGCAGAAGAACACAGGAATTCCTAGCCAAAAACATTCAGTACTTC. Encoded protein: CASRRTQEFLAKNIQYF.

A remark on this clone: In the same sample, other DNA sequences code for this CDR3. The chain links TRBV29-1 to TRBJ1-2; D remains ambiguous. The CDR3 spans 12 residues. V gave up 3 bases and J gave up 5 bases, with 10 bases separating them. The germline gives CDR1 SQVTM, CDR2 ANQGSEA. The CDR3 is CSVDLGLYGYTF. CDR3 DNA: TGCAGCGTTGATTTAGGATTGTATGGCTACACCTTC.

This clone has more than one count but fewer than ten. The chain recombines TRBV5-6 with TRBJ2-7; D unresolved. Germline CDR1 reads SGHDT; CDR2 reads YYEEEE. Trimming took 0 bases from V and 3 from J, leaving 7 bases between them. There are 13 residues in the CDR3. In DNA form, the CDR3 reads TGTGCCAGCAGCTTGGCGGGTCGCTACGAGCAGTACTTC. Amino acids: CASSLAGRYEQYF.

This clone has ten or more counts. The chain uses TRBV11-2 and TRBJ2-1; possibly TRBD2 for D (6 bases). The CDR3 has 15 residues. The V gene lost 1 base and the J gene lost 2 bases, with 9 bases spanning the gap. In germline, CDR1 is SGHAT, CDR2 FQNNGV. CDR3 nucleotide sequence: TGTGCCAGCAGCTTAGCCGGGGGACCCTACAATGAGCAGTTCTTC. Translating it yields CASSLAGGPYNEQFF.

The gene calls are TRBV6-5 and TRBJ2-5, with D tentatively TRBD1 or TRBD2 (6 bases each). V dropped 6 bases and J dropped 0 bases, with 14 bases sitting between them. This CDR3 contains 15 residues. Looked up from germline, CDR1 is MNHEY and CDR2 is SVGAGI. The CDR3 coding sequence is TGTGCCAGCAGCCCAGGAGGGGGGTACCAAGAGACCCAGTACTTC. It is translated as CASSPGGGYQETQYF.

V gene TRBV27 combines with J gene TRBJ1-1, with D possibly matching TRBD1 (5 bases). The CDR3 has 13 residues. The V end was cut by 1 base, the J end by 6 bases, with 9 bases between. Germline loops: CDR1 MNHEY, CDR2 SMNVEV (reference sequence). The CDR3 here is CASSLWAGAEAFF. The CDR3 nucleotides read TGTGCCAGCAGTTTATGGGCGGGGGCTGAAGCTTTCTTT.

This chain joins TRBV11-2 and TRBJ2-1; 10 positions match TRBD2. This CDR3 is built from 13 residues. Germline V gene lookup returns CDR1 SGHAT and CDR2 FQNNGV. Unmatched junction bases numbered 4, after V lost 5 bases and J lost 9 bases. The CDR3 loop reads CASSLAGAGEQFF. The CDR3 coding sequence is TGTGCCAGCAGCCTAGCGGGGGCTGGTGAGCAGTTCTTC. Looking up the rest from reference TRBV11-2 and TRBJ2-1 gives the full variable domain: EAGVAQSPRYKIIEKRQSVAFWCNPISGHATLYWYQQILGQGPKLLIQFQNNGVVDDSQLPKDRFSAERLKGVDSTLKIQPAKLEDSAVYLCASSLAGAGEQFFGPGTRLTVL.

This chain connects TRBV29-1 to TRBJ2-2, with D tentatively TRBD1 (7 bases). Trimming shortened V by 5 bases and J by 5 bases, and 9 bases separated the two germline ends. Germline lookup yields CDR1 SQVTM and CDR2 ANQGSEA. This CDR3 region has 12 residues. CDR3 DNA: TGCAGCGTTCAGGGGGGAACCGGGGAGCTGTTTTTT. The encoded protein is CSVQGGTGELFF.

In DNA, the CDR3 is TGCAGCAGCCTTCGGGACAACTTCAATCAGCCCCAGCATTTT. Its translation is CSSLRDNFNQPQHF. V and J are TRBV29-1 and TRBJ1-5, with D possibly TRBD1 on 6 matching bases. The CDR3 has 14 residues. Germline CDR1 is SQVTM and CDR2 is ANQGSEA. V was trimmed by 8 bases and J by 3 bases, leaving 17 bases between them.

The gene calls are TRBV27 and TRBJ2-5; no clear D gene. V was shortened by 3 bases and J by 4 bases, with 12 bases between the two germline ends. Germline assignment: CDR1 MNHEY and CDR2 SMNVEV (reference sequence). The length of the CDR3 is 14 residues. The CDR3 DNA reads TGTGCCAGCAGTTTTGTAGGGAAGGTAGAGACCCAGTACTTC. Its translation: CASSFVGKVETQYF.

V gene TRBV13 combines with J gene TRBJ2-3; D may match TRBD1 or TRBD2 (5 bases each). The CDR3 loop spans 15 amino acids. Germline loops: CDR1 PRHDT, CDR2 FYEKMQ (reference sequence). The ends were cut back, 5 bases at V and 3 bases at J, with 15 bases in the middle. The CDR3 spells CASSRDPGETDTQYF. In nucleotides, the CDR3 is TGTGCCAGCAGCCGGGACCCTGGTGAGACAGATACGCAGTATTTT.

About this clone: Other DNA sequences within the sample encode an identical CDR3. The rearrangement joins TRBV5-6 to TRBJ1-1; D is unclear. Germline V lookup: CDR1 SGHDT, CDR2 YYEEEE. V dropped 0 bases and J dropped 0 bases, with 6 bases sitting between them. The CDR3 spans 14 residues. The DNA of the CDR3 is TGTGCCAGCAGCTTGGGACTAATGAACACTGAAGCTTTCTTT. Translation gives CASSLGLMNTEAFF.

Concerning this clone: Other DNA sequences in this sample translate to the same CDR3. The V call is TRBV9, the J call TRBJ2-1, with D uncertain. Germline CDR1 and CDR2: SGDLS and YYNGEE. The CDR3 sequence is 10 residues long. Trimming took off 3 bases at V and 7 bases at J, with 2 bases between the two ends. The CDR3 is CASSGNEQFF. In DNA form, the CDR3 reads TGTGCCAGCAGCGGGAATGAGCAGTTCTTC.

The V and J genes are TRBV9 and TRBJ2-7, with 10 bases identical to TRBD1. The CDR3 contains 14 residues. With 4 bases clipped from V and 2 bases from J, the junction kept 3 bases outside the gene matches. From germline, CDR1 is SGDLS and CDR2 YYNGEE. The CDR3 loop is CASSSDRGAYEQYF. The CDR3 DNA reads TGTGCCAGCAGCTCGGACAGGGGGGCCTACGAGCAGTACTTC.

The rearrangement uses TRBV19 and TRBJ2-2, with no clear D. The CDR3 is 17 amino acids. Germline-derived CDR1 and CDR2 are LNHDA and SQIVND (reference sequence). Trimming pared 8 bases from V and 6 bases from J, leaving 25 bases between. CDR3 loop: CASRSSVTRVGAGELFF. The CDR3 region has the DNA TGTGCCAGTCGAAGTAGTGTCACCCGAGTTGGTGCCGGGGAGCTGTTTTTT. Supplemented by reference TRBV19 and TRBJ2-2, the full variable domain reads DGGITQSPKYLFRKEGQNVTLSCEQNLNHDAMYWYRQDPGQGLRLIYYSQIVNDFQKGDIAEGYSVSREKKESFPLTVTSAQKNPTAFYLCASRSSVTRVGAGELFFGEGSRLTVL.

This chain connects TRBV13 to TRBJ2-1; D unclear. Germline V gives CDR1 PRHDT, CDR2 FYEKMQ (reference sequence). The V gene lost 8 bases and the J gene lost 13 bases, with 12 bases spanning the gap. This CDR3 spans 10 amino acids. This CDR3 is CASGSGDQFF. As DNA, the CDR3 is TGTGCCAGCGGCTCCGGCGATCAGTTCTTC.

This chain uses TRBV11-2 with TRBJ2-1; D is perhaps TRBD2 (6 bases). V was clipped by 5 bases and J by 10 bases, with 12 bases between them. In germline, CDR1 is SGHAT, CDR2 FQNNGV. CDR3 length: 12 amino acids. The CDR3 sequence is CASSNRDFEQFF. CDR3 DNA: TGTGCCAGCAGCAACCGGGACTTCGAGCAGTTCTTC.

CDR3 sequence reads: CAWRGTYGTQYF. DNA of the CDR3: TGTGCCTGGCGGGGGACTTATGGGACCCAGTACTTC. This chain joins TRBV30 and TRBJ2-5; tentatively, D is TRBD2 (6 bases). The CDR3 contains 12 residues. Germline V CDR1 and CDR2: GTSNPN, SVGIG (reference sequence). V lost 5 bases to trimming and J lost 7 bases, with 14 bases between them.

The chain employs TRBV2 and TRBJ2-1, with 12 bases that match TRBD2. The CDR3 is made up of 17 amino acids. J was trimmed by 8 bases and V by 6 bases; bases with no gene match: 14. Looked up from germline, CDR1 is SNHLY and CDR2 is FYNNEI. CDR3 DNA: TGTGCCAGCAGGGGTCCGCGGCTAGCGGGGGGGCCCGATGAGCAGTTCTTC. Protein: CASRGPRLAGGPDEQFF.

The V gene is TRBV7-8, the J gene TRBJ2-3; 11 bases agree with TRBD2. Germline CDR1 SGHVS, CDR2 FQNEAQ. CDR3 length: 16 residues. J was trimmed by 1 base and V by 4 bases; bases with no gene match: 4. DNA of the CDR3: TGTGCCAGCAGCTGGCTAGCGGGGGGCGGCACAGATACGCAGTATTTT. Translating it yields CASSWLAGGGTDTQYF.

Notes on this clone: Distinct nucleotide sequences in the sample also encode this CDR3. The chain combines TRBV30 with TRBJ1-5; D gene unclear. Germline V gives CDR1 GTSNPN, CDR2 SVGIG (reference sequence). The CDR3 has 13 amino acids. V lost 0 bases and J lost 3, with 6 bases in between. This CDR3 reads CAWSVGSNQPQHF. For the CDR3, the DNA is TGTGCCTGGAGTGTTGGCTCCAATCAGCCCCAGCATTTT.